These 20 T cell receptor beta chains originate from one sample sequenced in a study of cytomegalovirus exposure and HLA in healthy donors. Both 60 Vbeta primers and 13 Jbeta primers went into the PCR. TCRdb's table, derived via immunoSEQ multiplex PCR, lists solely in-frame clones and lacks some. Altogether approximately 100,000 clones are present, 79% being singletons, with the ten largest covering under 4.5%. What was sequenced was PBMCs. The receptor source for this set is a man in his fifties or sixties in good health and CMV-seropositive.

The rearrangement uses TRBV29-1 and TRBJ2-3; TRBD1 matches at 7 bases. V gave up 5 bases and J gave up 2 bases; unmatched junction bases: 7. This CDR3 is built from 14 residues. Germline loops: CDR1 SQVTM, CDR2 ANQGSEA. Here the CDR3 reads CSVRPGTVTDTQYF. CDR3 DNA: TGCAGCGTTCGCCCCGGGACAGTCACAGATACGCAGTATTTT.

Only one count was recorded for this clone. V and J are TRBV6-5 and TRBJ2-7, with TRBD1 matching over 8 bases. Germline-derived CDR1 and CDR2 are MNHEY and SVGAGI. The CDR3 runs to 13 residues. V lost 6 bases, J lost 3 bases, and 4 bases stayed unmatched. The CDR3 DNA reads TGTGCCAGCAGGATAGGACAGGGCTACGAGCAGTACTTC. It encodes CASRIGQGYEQYF.

This sequence joins TRBV29-1 and TRBJ2-5; tentatively, D is TRBD1 (5 bases). Germline V CDR1 and CDR2: SQVTM, ANQGSEA. This CDR3 region has 14 residues. V gave up 4 bases and J gave up 1 base, with 13 bases separating them. CDR3: CSVVLGQLQETQYF. CDR3 coding DNA: TGCAGCGTTGTGTTGGGGCAGCTCCAAGAGACCCAGTACTTC. Filled out from reference TRBV29-1 and TRBJ2-5, the complete variable domain reads SAVISQKPSRDICQRGTSLTIQCQVDSQVTMMFWYRQQPGQSLTLIATANQGSEATYESGFVIDKFPISRPNLTFSTLTVSNMSPEDSSIYLCSVVLGQLQETQYFGPGTRLLVL.

This sequence joins TRBV2 and TRBJ2-7; D perhaps matches TRBD2 (6 bases). CDR1 SNHLY and CDR2 FYNNEI come from the germline V gene. Deletions cut 3 bases from V and 3 bases from J, with 12 bases between. The CDR3 contains 14 residues. The CDR3 sequence is CASSDGGMYYEQYF. CDR3 nucleotides: TGTGCCAGCAGTGACGGGGGAATGTACTACGAGCAGTACTTC.

The chain employs TRBV5-1 and TRBJ1-4, with 7 bases matching TRBD1. CDR3 size: 18 residues. CDR1 SGHRS and CDR2 YFSETQ come from the germline V gene. The J segment lost 8 bases and the V segment lost 3 bases, leaving 19 bases of the junction unmatched. The CDR3 sequence is CASSSGGRPTGVDEKLFF. The CDR3 DNA reads as TGCGCCAGCAGCTCAGGAGGCCGACCAACAGGGGTCGACGAAAAACTGTTTTTT.

The chain couples TRBV27 to TRBJ2-5, with 16 bases lining up with TRBD2. The CDR3 covers 19 residues. With V trimmed by 5 bases and J by 5 bases, 14 bases remained unmatched. The germline V gene encodes CDR1 MNHEY and CDR2 SMNVEV (reference sequence). The CDR3 loop reads CASSPMPGLAGGPRETQYF. The CDR3 DNA sequence: TGTGCCAGCAGTCCGATGCCGGGACTAGCGGGAGGGCCTCGGGAGACCCAGTACTTC.

The chain links TRBV7-6 to TRBJ2-1, with TRBD1 matching 9 bases. The V gene end was trimmed by 4 bases and the J gene end by 1 base; junction bases not matched to a gene: 5. The CDR3 covers 16 residues. Per the germline V gene, CDR1 is SGHVS and CDR2 is FNYEAQ. The CDR3 nucleotides read TGTGCCAGCAGCTATGGACAGGGGTCTTCCTACAATGAGCAGTTCTTC. Amino acids: CASSYGQGSSYNEQFF.

This clone was counted between two and nine times. V usage is TRBV10-3 and J usage is TRBJ1-4, with D maybe TRBD1 (5 bases). V lost 2 bases and J 5 bases, leaving 12 bases between the germline ends. Germline V gene sequence: CDR1 ENHRY, CDR2 SYGVKD. This CDR3 has 15 amino acids. Here the CDR3 reads CAISETGTENEKLFF. For the CDR3, the DNA is TGTGCCATCAGTGAGACCGGGACTGAGAATGAAAAACTGTTTTTT.

The CDR3 DNA reads as TGTGCCAGCAGGAAAGGGGGGGTTAACTATGGCTACACCTTC. Its translation: CASRKGGVNYGYTF. The chain is built from TRBV6-5 and TRBJ1-2, with a weak D call TRBD1 (6 bases). The CDR3 covers 14 residues. V lost 6 bases to trimming and J lost 1 base, with 12 bases between them. Per the germline V gene, CDR1 is MNHEY and CDR2 is SVGAGI.

The gene calls are TRBV25-1 and TRBJ2-1; 9 nucleotides align to TRBD2. Germline loops: CDR1 MGHDK, CDR2 SYGVNS. Germline trimming cut 5 bases from V and 8 bases from J; bases unmatched to any gene: 16. This CDR3 comprises 17 residues. CDR3 loop: CASSPLGTSTNRDEQFF. Here the CDR3 DNA reads TGTGCCAGCAGTCCCCTTGGGACTAGCACTAACCGGGATGAGCAGTTCTTC.

The V call is TRBV5-1, the J call TRBJ2-7; TRBD1 matches at 8 bases. Germline V gives CDR1 SGHRS, CDR2 YFSETQ. V gave up 4 bases and J gave up 3 bases; unmatched junction bases: 0. The CDR3 consists of 12 residues. The CDR3 region is CASSDRGYEQYF. Here the CDR3 DNA reads TGCGCCAGCAGCGACAGGGGCTACGAGCAGTACTTC.

There are a few counts of this clone. The chain couples TRBV7-9 to TRBJ1-2; tentative D call: TRBD1 (6 bases). Germline V gives CDR1 SEHNR, CDR2 FQNEAQ (reference sequence). V was clipped by 5 bases and J by 3 bases, with 19 bases between them. The CDR3 spans 16 residues. The DNA for the CDR3 is TGTGCCAGCAGCGTGGGGGCAGGCCAGGGTTACTATGGCTACACCTTC. Its translation: CASSVGAGQGYYGYTF.

J is TRBJ2-7 and V is TRBV7-8, with 9 nucleotides matching TRBD2. J gave up 4 bases and V 5 bases, and 3 bases lay outside the gene matches. This CDR3 region has 13 residues. The germline gives CDR1 SGHVS, CDR2 FQNEAQ. The CDR3 reads CASSEAGGYEQYF. CDR3 coding DNA: TGTGCCAGCAGCGAAGCGGGGGGTTACGAGCAGTACTTC.

The DNA for the CDR3 is TGTGCCAGCACCACCCTCCGGGAAGGGTTGAGTGGCTACACCTTC. Its protein product is CASTTLREGLSGYTF. The J gene is TRBJ1-2, the V gene TRBV27; D is ambiguous. From germline, CDR1 is MNHEY and CDR2 SMNVEV (reference sequence). The V and J ends lost 7 bases and 7 bases respectively, with 22 bases between them. The CDR3 extends over 15 amino acids.

This chain joins TRBV6-5 and TRBJ2-7; 8 positions agree with TRBD1. After removal of 2 bases from V and 1 base from J, the junction contained 7 bases not matched to a gene. CDR1 and CDR2 from the germline V gene are MNHEY and SVGAGI. CDR3 length: 16 amino acids. CDR3: CASSYDRDRSSYEQYF. The CDR3 DNA is TGTGCCAGCAGTTACGATAGGGACAGGTCGTCCTACGAGCAGTACTTC.

This clone was counted a few times. This chain connects TRBV7-2 to TRBJ2-3; 14 positions match TRBD2. The CDR3 sequence is 20 residues long. Germline CDR1 is SGHTA and CDR2 is FQGNSA. Trimming at V came to 0 bases and at J to 3 bases, leaving 11 bases not matched to a gene. The CDR3 sequence is CASSLARLAGGPAGTDTQYF. The DNA for the CDR3 is TGTGCCAGCAGCTTAGCCCGACTAGCGGGAGGGCCTGCCGGGACAGATACGCAGTATTTT.

The rearrangement joins TRBV28 to TRBJ1-2; 7 bases align to TRBD1. V was clipped by 5 bases and J by 8 bases; unmatched bases: 5. The CDR3 sequence is 12 residues long. Germline loops: CDR1 MDHEN, CDR2 SYDVKM. CDR3 loop: CASSLDRCGYTF. The CDR3 DNA sequence: TGTGCCAGCAGTCTGGACAGGTGCGGCTACACCTTC.

This clone occurred a few times. This sequence joins TRBV5-5 and TRBJ2-6; D possibly corresponds to TRBD2 (6 bases). Trimming shortened V by 4 bases and J by 1 base, and 12 bases separated the two germline ends. The CDR3 length is 16 residues. Germline CDR1 is SGHKS and CDR2 is YYEKEE (reference sequence). CDR3 sequence reads: CASSQDGGSGANVLTF. The CDR3 DNA reads as TGTGCCAGCAGCCAAGATGGGGGGTCTGGGGCCAACGTCCTGACTTTC.

The gene calls are TRBV9 and TRBJ2-1, with 9 bases lining up with TRBD2. Germline V gives CDR1 SGDLS, CDR2 YYNGEE. Trimming took 3 bases from V and 8 from J; bases not matched to a gene: 12. The CDR3 covers 16 residues. The CDR3 loop reads CASSARTSVGGDEQFF. The CDR3, as DNA: TGTGCCAGCAGCGCCAGGACTAGCGTGGGAGGCGATGAGCAGTTCTTC.

This chain links TRBV7-3 with TRBJ1-2; 8 nucleotides line up with TRBD1. The CDR3 runs 16 residues. Per the germline V gene, CDR1 is SGHTA and CDR2 is FQGTGA. The V segment lost 3 bases and the J segment 8 bases; nucleotides outside the gene matches: 14. The CDR3 is CASSLGGTGGVKGYTF. CDR3 nucleotide sequence: TGTGCCAGCAGCTTGGGGGGAACAGGGGGGGTGAAAGGCTACACCTTC.